This TCR beta chain emerged from a study of blood T cell repertoires in COVID-19. Study-wide background: Whether acute or convalescent, the COVID-19 samples came from the United States, Italy and Spain. PBMCs, B-cell-depleted T cells, or T cells were the source of the cDNA or gDNA that made up the material.

This CDR3 spans 15 amino acids. V was pared by 3 bases and J by 8 bases, with 17 bases between. The germline V gene has CDR1 SGHDT and CDR2 YYEEEE. This table comes from immunoSEQ multiplex PCR, and its TCRdb copy is limited to in-frame clones, with some not included. The sample includes under 150,000 clones, 80% to 85% of them seen just once. The chain recombines TRBV5-6 with TRBJ1-4; D might be TRBD1 (5 bases). The TCR sequence derives from a man between 60 and 70 years old with acute or convalescent COVID-19. The sample taken for sequencing was peripheral blood. As DNA, the CDR3 is TGTGCCAGCAGCTCAGCCGGGACTGGCAAGGAAAAACTGTTTTTT. Translated, it gives CASSSAGTGKEKLFF.